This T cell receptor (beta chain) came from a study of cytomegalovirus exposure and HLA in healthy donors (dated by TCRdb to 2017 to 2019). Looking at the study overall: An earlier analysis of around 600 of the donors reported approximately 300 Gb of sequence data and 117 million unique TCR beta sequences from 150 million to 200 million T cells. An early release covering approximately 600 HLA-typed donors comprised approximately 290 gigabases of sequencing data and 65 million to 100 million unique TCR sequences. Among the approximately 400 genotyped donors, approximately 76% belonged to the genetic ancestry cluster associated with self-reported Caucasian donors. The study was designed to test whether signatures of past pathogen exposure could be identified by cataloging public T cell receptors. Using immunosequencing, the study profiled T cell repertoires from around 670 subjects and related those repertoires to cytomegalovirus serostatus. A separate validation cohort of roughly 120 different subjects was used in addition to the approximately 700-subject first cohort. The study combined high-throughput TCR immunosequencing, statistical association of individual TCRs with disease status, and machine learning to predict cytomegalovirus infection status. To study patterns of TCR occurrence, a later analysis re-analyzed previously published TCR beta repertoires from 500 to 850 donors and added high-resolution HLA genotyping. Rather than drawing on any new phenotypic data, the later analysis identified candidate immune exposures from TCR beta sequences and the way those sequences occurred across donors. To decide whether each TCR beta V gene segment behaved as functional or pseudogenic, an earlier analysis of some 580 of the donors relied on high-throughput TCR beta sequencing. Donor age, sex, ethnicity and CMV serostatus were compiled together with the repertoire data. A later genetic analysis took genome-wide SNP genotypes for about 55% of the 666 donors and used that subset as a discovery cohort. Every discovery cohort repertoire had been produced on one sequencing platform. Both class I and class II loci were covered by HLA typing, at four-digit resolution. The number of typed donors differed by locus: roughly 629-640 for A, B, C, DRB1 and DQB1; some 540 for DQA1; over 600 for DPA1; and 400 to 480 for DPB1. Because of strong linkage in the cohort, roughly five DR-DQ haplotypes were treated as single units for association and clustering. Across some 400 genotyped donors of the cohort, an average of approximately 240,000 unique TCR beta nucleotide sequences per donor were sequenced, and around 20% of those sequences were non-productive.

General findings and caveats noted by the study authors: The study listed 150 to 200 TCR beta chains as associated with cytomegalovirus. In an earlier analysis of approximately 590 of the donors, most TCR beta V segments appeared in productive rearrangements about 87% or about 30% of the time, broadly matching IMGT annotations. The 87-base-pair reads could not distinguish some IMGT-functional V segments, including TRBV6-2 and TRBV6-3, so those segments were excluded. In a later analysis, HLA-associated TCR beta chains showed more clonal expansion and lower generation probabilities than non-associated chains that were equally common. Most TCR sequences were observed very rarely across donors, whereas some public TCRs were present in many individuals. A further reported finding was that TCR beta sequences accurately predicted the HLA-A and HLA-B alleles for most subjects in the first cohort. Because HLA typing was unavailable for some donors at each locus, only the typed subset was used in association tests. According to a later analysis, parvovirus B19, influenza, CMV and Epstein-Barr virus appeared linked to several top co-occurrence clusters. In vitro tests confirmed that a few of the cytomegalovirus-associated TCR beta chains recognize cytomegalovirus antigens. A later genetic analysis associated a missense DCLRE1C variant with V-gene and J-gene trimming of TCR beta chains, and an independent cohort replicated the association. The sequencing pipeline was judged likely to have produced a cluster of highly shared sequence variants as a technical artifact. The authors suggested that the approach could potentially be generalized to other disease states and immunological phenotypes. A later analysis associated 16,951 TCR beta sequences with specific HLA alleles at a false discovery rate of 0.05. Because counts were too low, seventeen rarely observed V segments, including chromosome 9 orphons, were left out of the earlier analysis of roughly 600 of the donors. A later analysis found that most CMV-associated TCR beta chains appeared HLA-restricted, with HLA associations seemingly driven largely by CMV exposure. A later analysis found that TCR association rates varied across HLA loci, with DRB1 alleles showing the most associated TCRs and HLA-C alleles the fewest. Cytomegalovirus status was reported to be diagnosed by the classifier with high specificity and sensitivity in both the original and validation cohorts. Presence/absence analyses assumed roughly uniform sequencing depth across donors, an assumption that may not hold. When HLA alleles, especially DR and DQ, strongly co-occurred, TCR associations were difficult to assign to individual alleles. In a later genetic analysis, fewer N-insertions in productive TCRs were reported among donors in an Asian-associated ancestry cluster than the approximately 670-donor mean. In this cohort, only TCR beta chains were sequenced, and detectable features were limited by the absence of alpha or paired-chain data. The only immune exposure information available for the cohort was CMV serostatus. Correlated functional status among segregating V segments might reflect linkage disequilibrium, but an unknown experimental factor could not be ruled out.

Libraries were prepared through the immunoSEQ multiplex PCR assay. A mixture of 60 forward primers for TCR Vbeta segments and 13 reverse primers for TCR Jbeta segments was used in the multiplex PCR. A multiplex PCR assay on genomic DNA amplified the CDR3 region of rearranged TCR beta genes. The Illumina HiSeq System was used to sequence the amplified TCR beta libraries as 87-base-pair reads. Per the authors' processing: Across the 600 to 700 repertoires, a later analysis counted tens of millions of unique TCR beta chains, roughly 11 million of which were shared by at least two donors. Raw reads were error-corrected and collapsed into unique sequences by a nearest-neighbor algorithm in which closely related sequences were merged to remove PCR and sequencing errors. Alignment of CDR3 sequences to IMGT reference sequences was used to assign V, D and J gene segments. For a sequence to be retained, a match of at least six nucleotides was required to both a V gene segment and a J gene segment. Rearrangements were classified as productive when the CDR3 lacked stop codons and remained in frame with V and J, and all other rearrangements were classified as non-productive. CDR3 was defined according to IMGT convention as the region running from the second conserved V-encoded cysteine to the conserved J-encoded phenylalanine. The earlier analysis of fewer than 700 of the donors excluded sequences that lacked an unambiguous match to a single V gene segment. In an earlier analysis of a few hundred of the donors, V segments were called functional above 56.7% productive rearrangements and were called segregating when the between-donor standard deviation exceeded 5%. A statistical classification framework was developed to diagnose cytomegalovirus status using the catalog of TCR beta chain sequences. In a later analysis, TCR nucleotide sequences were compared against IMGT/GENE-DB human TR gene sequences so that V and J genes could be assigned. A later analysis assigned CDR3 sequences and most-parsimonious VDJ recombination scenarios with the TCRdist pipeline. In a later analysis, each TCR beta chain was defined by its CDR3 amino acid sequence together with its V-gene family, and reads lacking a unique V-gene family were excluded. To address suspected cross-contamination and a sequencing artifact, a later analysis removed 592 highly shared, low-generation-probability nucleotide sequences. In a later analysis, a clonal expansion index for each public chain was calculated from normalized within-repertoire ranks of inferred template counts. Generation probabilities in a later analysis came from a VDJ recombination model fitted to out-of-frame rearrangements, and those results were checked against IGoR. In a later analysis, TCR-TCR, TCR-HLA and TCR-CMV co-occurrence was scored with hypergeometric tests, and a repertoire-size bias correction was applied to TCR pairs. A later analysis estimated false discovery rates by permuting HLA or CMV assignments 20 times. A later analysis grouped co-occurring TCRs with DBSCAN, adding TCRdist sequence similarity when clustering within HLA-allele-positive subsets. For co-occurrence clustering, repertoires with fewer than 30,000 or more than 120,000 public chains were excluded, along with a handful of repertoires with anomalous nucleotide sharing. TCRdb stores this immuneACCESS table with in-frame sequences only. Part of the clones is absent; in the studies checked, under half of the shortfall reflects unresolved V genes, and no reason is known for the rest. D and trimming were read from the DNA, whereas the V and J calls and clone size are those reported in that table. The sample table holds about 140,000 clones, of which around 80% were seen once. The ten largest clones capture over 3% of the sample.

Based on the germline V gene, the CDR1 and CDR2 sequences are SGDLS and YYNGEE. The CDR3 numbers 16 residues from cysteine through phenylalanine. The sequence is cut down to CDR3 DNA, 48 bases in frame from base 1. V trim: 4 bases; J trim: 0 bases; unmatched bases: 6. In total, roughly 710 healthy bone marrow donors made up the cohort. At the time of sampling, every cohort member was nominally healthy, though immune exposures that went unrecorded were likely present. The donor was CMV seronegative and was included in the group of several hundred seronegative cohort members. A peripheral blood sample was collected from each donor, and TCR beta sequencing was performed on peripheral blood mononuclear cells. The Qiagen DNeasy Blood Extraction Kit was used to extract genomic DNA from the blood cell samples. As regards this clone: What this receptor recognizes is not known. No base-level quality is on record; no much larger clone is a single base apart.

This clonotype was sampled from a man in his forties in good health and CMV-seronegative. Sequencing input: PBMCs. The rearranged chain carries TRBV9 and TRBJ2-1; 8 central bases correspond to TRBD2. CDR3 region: CASSPVAGSSYNEQFF. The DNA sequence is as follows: TGTGCCAGCAGCCCAGTAGCGGGGAGCTCCTACAATGAGCAGTTCTTC.